The entry that follows covers one TCR beta chain sequence. Antigen unknown. The PCR was carried out with 60 Vbeta primers and 13 Jbeta primers. Sequencing used immunoSEQ multiplex PCR; TCRdb keeps in-frame clones, though not all of them. The specimen's table records 150,000 or so clones. The sample comes from a study of cytomegalovirus exposure and HLA in healthy donors. Study-wide results and caveats: Reportedly, diagnosis of cytomegalovirus status by the classifier showed high specificity and sensitivity. In a later analysis, the majority of CMV-associated beta chains seemingly showed HLA restriction.

The CDR3 totals 13 residues. Trimming took 1 base from V and 8 from J, leaving 12 bases between them. The V gene's germline CDR1 is SGHDN and CDR2 FVKESK. The sequence was obtained from a woman aged 40 to 55 in good health and CMV-seropositive. The sample comprised PBMCs. The chain employs TRBV14 and TRBJ2-7; possibly TRBD1 for D (5 bases). CDR3: CASSQAQDTQQYF. CDR3 nucleotides: TGTGCCAGCAGCCAAGCACAGGACACCCAGCAGTACTTC.